At least ten counts were recorded for the clone carrying this T cell receptor (beta chain). This entry comes from a study of T cells after yellow fever vaccination. From the 5' RACE reads, TCRdb called clonotypes with MiXCR, one entry per CDR3 protein. The sample records hundreds of thousands of distinct CDR3 sequences, less than 20% being singletons. This clonotype was obtained from a man aged 18 to 30 who received the YFV17D yellow fever vaccine. The sample consisted of PBMCs, taken 4 to 6 days after the first yellow fever vaccination.

CDR3 nucleotides: TGCGCCAGCGTGGCGGGGGGAAACCAAGAGACCCAGTACTTC. Protein sequence: CASVAGGNQETQYF. The chain is built from TRBV5-1 and TRBJ2-5, with 8 bases aligning to TRBD2. J lost 0 bases, V lost 7 bases, and 5 bases had no gene match. The CDR3 covers 14 residues. The germline V gene has CDR1 SGHRS and CDR2 YFSETQ. Full variable domain (remainder filled in from reference TRBV5-1 and TRBJ2-5): KAGVTQTPRYLIKTRGQQVTLSCSPISGHRSVSWYQQTPGQGLQFLFEYFSETQRNKGNFPGRFSGRQFSNSRSEMNVSTLELGDSALYLCASVAGGNQETQYFGPGTRLLVL.